These 7 T cell receptor beta chains share one sample of origin, sequenced in a study of cytomegalovirus exposure and HLA in healthy donors. A multiplex PCR was run with 60 Vbeta primers and 13 Jbeta primers. Generated by immunoSEQ multiplex PCR, the TCRdb table keeps only in-frame clones and is missing some. The sample shows about 78,000 clones, roughly 80% of them seen only once. Specimen: PBMCs. These receptor sequences come from a man aged 50 to 59 in good health and CMV-seropositive.

This clone was counted only a few times. This chain uses TRBV6-5 with TRBJ2-1; tentative D call: TRBD1 (6 bases). Germline CDR1 and CDR2: MNHEY and SVGAGI. The V gene lost 5 bases and the J gene lost 5 bases, with 13 bases spanning the gap. This CDR3 is built from 14 residues. The CDR3 coding sequence is TGTGCCAGCAGTATTCGGGACAATAACAATGAGCAGTTCTTC. This gives the protein CASSIRDNNNEQFF.

The count of this clone is one. The chain links TRBV7-9 to TRBJ2-7; D uncertain. Trimming shortened V by 0 bases and J by 4 bases, and 7 bases separated the two germline ends. The germline V gene encodes CDR1 SEHNR and CDR2 FQNEAQ (reference sequence). CDR3 size: 13 residues. CDR3 sequence reads: CASSLANYYEQYF. Written as DNA, the CDR3 is TGTGCCAGCAGCTTAGCCAACTATTACGAGCAGTACTTC.

The gene calls are TRBV29-1 and TRBJ1-2; D gene ambiguous. Germline V gene data show CDR1 as SQVTM and CDR2 as ANQGSEA. The CDR3 contains 11 residues. V shed 4 bases and J shed 3 bases, with 6 bases lying between them. Written as DNA, the CDR3 is TGCAGCGTTGGGGCAGACTATGGCTACACCTTC. Amino acid sequence: CSVGADYGYTF. The variable domain in full, completed from reference TRBV29-1 and TRBJ1-2, reads SAVISQKPSRDICQRGTSLTIQCQVDSQVTMMFWYRQQPGQSLTLIATANQGSEATYESGFVIDKFPISRPNLTFSTLTVSNMSPEDSSIYLCSVGADYGYTFGSGTRLTVV.

This chain links TRBV5-1 with TRBJ2-2; 11 positions match TRBD1. From germline, CDR1 is SGHRS and CDR2 YFSETQ. The CDR3 contains 16 residues. With 3 bases clipped from V and 3 bases from J, the junction kept 4 bases outside the gene matches. The CDR3 reads CASSWWGQGDTGELFF. As DNA, the CDR3 is TGCGCCAGCAGCTGGTGGGGACAGGGGGACACCGGGGAGCTGTTTTTT.

This chain joins TRBV14 and TRBJ2-1, with 10 bases identical to TRBD2. The germline gives CDR1 SGHDN, CDR2 FVKESK. The ends lost 2 bases at V and 12 bases at J; junction bases unmatched: 7. The CDR3 has 14 residues. The CDR3 sequence: CASSQLLAGVGQFF. DNA for the CDR3: TGTGCCAGCAGCCAACTCCTAGCGGGAGTGGGGCAGTTCTTC.

This sequence joins TRBV11-2 and TRBJ2-4, with TRBD2 matching 8 bases. V dropped 5 bases and J dropped 7; count of bases not matched to a gene: 4. CDR1 is SGHAT, CDR2 FQNNGV, per germline. This CDR3 is 13 amino acids long. CDR3 sequence: CASSGLAPNIQYF. The CDR3 DNA sequence: TGTGCCAGCAGCGGACTAGCCCCCAACATTCAGTACTTC.

This clone showed up just a few times. V and J are TRBV7-8 and TRBJ1-5; D remains unclear. Germline CDR1 SGHVS, CDR2 FQNEAQ. The CDR3 spans 13 residues. V gave up 0 bases and J gave up 5 bases, with 5 bases separating them. As DNA, the CDR3 is TGTGCCAGCAGCTTAGCCCCAGATCAGCCCCAGCATTTT. Protein product: CASSLAPDQPQHF. Full variable domain (missing parts from reference TRBV7-8 and TRBJ1-5): GAGVSQSPRYKVAKRGQDVALRCDPISGHVSLFWYQQALGQGPEFLTYFQNEAQLDKSGLPSDRFFAERPEGSVSTLKIQRTQQEDSAVYLCASSLAPDQPQHFGDGTRLSIL.